This TCR beta chain comes out of a study of T cells in Graves' hyperthyroidism and ophthalmopathy. Study as a whole: Specimen type is peripheral blood, collected at initial diagnosis prior to any treatment. Study-level findings and limits: The majority of expanded thyroid clonotypes above 0.001 also appeared in blood.

Notes on this clonotype: What it binds is not known.

Each diagnosis drew on symptoms, thyroxine, TRAb, thyroid ultrasound and orbital computed tomography findings. V dropped 2 bases and J dropped 8 bases, with 15 bases sitting between them. Per the germline V gene, CDR1 is LGHDT and CDR2 is YNNKEL (reference sequence). The CDR3 has 14 residues. Authors of the study amplified TCR beta CDR3 regions from RNA transcripts. The HTBI primer set drove a first-round RT-PCR of the TCR CDR3. MiXCR was run by TCRdb on the multiplex PCR reads, yielding one entry per CDR3 protein. The sample has a few hundred thousand distinct CDR3 sequences, 15% to 20% seen once. Sequencing used blood. The TCR originated in a young woman with Graves' hyperthyroidism. The rearrangement joins TRBV3-1 to TRBJ2-5, with a weak D call TRBD2 (5 bases). The CDR3 DNA sequence: TGTGCCAGCAGCCAAACGAGGGCCGCGGCAACCCAGTACTTC. The encoded protein is CASSQTRAAATQYF.